This entry describes one T cell receptor (beta chain). The record originates from a study of blood T cell repertoires in COVID-19. Study background: Samples representing acute and convalescent COVID-19 were sourced from the United States, Italy and Spain. PBMCs, B-cell-depleted T cells, or T cells provided the cDNA or gDNA that made up the material.

Germline assignment: CDR1 MNHEY and CDR2 SVGAGI. Trimming removed 7 bases from V and 4 bases from J, with 16 bases in between. The CDR3 is made up of 14 amino acids. Study processing details: Reference gene primer amplification in the assay estimated nucleated cell counts. TCRdb keeps only in-frame clones here, not all; method: immunoSEQ multiplex PCR. The D gene and trimming were derived from the DNA, and the V and J assignments and clone size from that table. The sample carries 110,000 to 150,000 clones, 84% recorded once. This TCR was sampled from a human donor in a cohort sampled during active COVID-19. Sequencing input: peripheral blood. This chain links TRBV6-5 with TRBJ1-1; D perhaps matches TRBD1 (6 bases). CDR3 sequence (DNA): TGTGCCAGCACCCCAGGGGCCTTGGGCACTGAAGCTTTCTTT. Translation gives CASTPGALGTEAFF.